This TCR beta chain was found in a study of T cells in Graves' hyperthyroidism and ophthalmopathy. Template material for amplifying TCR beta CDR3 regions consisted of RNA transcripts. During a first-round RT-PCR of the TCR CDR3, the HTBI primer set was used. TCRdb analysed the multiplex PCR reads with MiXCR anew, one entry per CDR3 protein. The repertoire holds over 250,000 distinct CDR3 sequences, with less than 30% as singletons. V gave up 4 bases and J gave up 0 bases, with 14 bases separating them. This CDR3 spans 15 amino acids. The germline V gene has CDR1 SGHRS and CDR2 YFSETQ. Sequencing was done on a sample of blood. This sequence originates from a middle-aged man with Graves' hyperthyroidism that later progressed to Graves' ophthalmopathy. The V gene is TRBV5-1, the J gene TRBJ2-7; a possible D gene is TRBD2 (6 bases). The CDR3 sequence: CASSRGTGDSYEQYF. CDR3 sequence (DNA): TGCGCCAGCAGCCGGGGGACGGGCGACTCCTACGAGCAGTACTTC.